Ten or more counts support the clone carrying this TCR beta chain. Germline V CDR1 and CDR2: LGHNA, YNFKEQ. J gave up 2 bases and V 0 bases, and 6 bases lay outside the gene matches. This CDR3 is built from 17 residues. These data belong to a study of low-dose radiotherapy and immunotherapy resistance in tumors. At the level of the study: The study administered intravenous cyclophosphamide at 200 mg/m2 every two weeks, one day ahead of radiation and immunotherapy.

Time point given: before trial treatment. The donors, trial participants, received nivolumab, ipilimumab, aspirin, low-dose cyclophosphamide and low-dose radiotherapy. The presence of advanced solid tumors lacking tumor-infiltrating lymphocytes characterized eligible patients. Priming of first-strand cDNA relied on TRAV- and TRBV-specific primers (covering alpha and beta chains). TCR amplification used 15 to 20 PCR cycles, a constant-region primer and a V-primer adapter. The isolated mRNA underwent amplification through in vitro transcription. TCRdb processed the reads anew with MiXCR; each CDR3 protein has one entry. In the table there are 54,000 or so distinct CDR3 sequences, approximately 25% of which are singletons.

This TCR was recovered from a male donor with prostate cancer. Sequences were derived from PBMCs, sampled before treatment. The chain is built from TRBV4-2 and TRBJ2-3, with TRBD2 identical over 9 bases. The CDR3 region is CASSQDQASGNTDTQYF. CDR3 nucleotides: TGTGCCAGCAGCCAAGATCAGGCTAGCGGGAACACAGATACGCAGTATTTT.